The T cell receptor beta chain under discussion was sequenced for a study of blood T cell repertoires in COVID-19. The participants were between about 18 and 90 years old and came from about two dozen US areas. Participant-reported clinical history was the basis for cohort assignment. This clone has only a few counts. Using immunoSEQ multiplex PCR, the repertoire was profiled, and TCRdb retains in-frame clones only, with some absent. In the table there are under 300,000 clones, 88% of which are singletons. This clonotype was obtained from a woman aged 35 to 49 with acute COVID-19. Source material: PBMCs or T cells enriched from blood (not recorded which).

The chain's CDR3 is CASSFAGRGANVLTF. The CDR3 DNA sequence: TGTGCCAGCAGCTTCGCGGGGCGCGGGGCCAACGTCCTGACTTTC. J is TRBJ2-6 and V is TRBV7-9, with D tentatively TRBD2 (6 bases). Trimming took off 3 bases at V and 4 bases at J, with 10 bases between the two ends. CDR3 length: 15 amino acids. The V gene's germline CDR1 is SEHNR and CDR2 FQNEAQ (reference sequence).